Given below is one T cell receptor beta chain in context. The data were obtained in a study of control samples from healthy donors and cancer patients. CDR3 length: 19 residues. Trimming removed 2 bases at V and 1 base at J, with 23 bases between. Germline CDR1 SGHVS, CDR2 FQNEAQ. Generated by immunoSEQ multiplex PCR, the TCRdb table keeps only in-frame clones and is missing some. Seen here are about 110,000 clones, roughly four fifths observed once, and the top ten hold less than 15%. This sequence joins TRBV7-8 and TRBJ2-5, with D maybe TRBD2 (6 bases). Source material: blood. The receptor was isolated from a woman in her forties or fifties in good health. CDR3 amino acids: CASSLILRGSATSQETQYF. For the CDR3, the DNA is TGTGCCAGCAGCTTAATTTTAAGGGGATCAGCGACTAGCCAAGAGACCCAGTACTTC.